This TCR beta chain stems from a study of blood T cells in healthy people across ages. General observations from the study: CMV infection status of these donors was not known. Naive CD4+ cells and diversity were both higher in long-lived donors than in aged donors. The percentage of naive T cells correlated strongly with TCR beta diversity.

The V end lost 0 bases, the J end lost 8 bases, and 19 bases lay between the germline ends. Germline V gene sequence: CDR1 LGHDT, CDR2 YNNKEL (reference sequence). The CDR3 consists of 16 residues. With regard to this clonotype: Its antigen is undetermined.

It was with a sample-barcoded 5' primer and a J-beta primer mix that a second PCR of roughly 7 to 12 cycles was run. A tag from a template-switch adaptor with 12 random nucleotides marked each cDNA molecule. One entry per CDR3 protein, called by TCRdb with MiXCR from the 5' RACE reads. The repertoire has 1.5 million or so distinct CDR3 sequences, approximately 38% of them found once; the top ten carry around 8%. The rearrangement uses TRBV3-1 and TRBJ1-2, with a weak D call TRBD1 (5 bases). The sequence was obtained from a woman aged 18-29 years in good health. Sequenced material: blood. CDR3 nucleotides: TGTGCCAGCAGCCAAGAAAGAGGTCGGGGGGTCGGAGGCTACACCTTC. The encoded protein is CASSQERGRGVGGYTF. The full variable domain, in which reference TRBV3-1 and TRBJ1-2 provide the parts outside the CDR3, is DTAVSQTPKYLVTQMGNDKSIKCEQNLGHDTMYWYKQDSKKFLKIMFSYNNKELIINETVPNRFSPKSPDKAHLNLHINSLELGDSAVYFCASSQERGRGVGGYTFGSGTRLTVV.